The 29 T cell receptor beta chains given below trace back to one sample, sequenced in a study of Ad26.COV2.S vaccination and SARS-CoV-2 variants. The treatment is: roughly 20 received Ad26.COV2.S at low or high dose, single or two shots; 5 received placebo; per-sample allocation not given. Sampling occurred on day 63 after the first vaccine or placebo injection. Libraries were prepared by immunoSEQ multiplex PCR; TCRdb keeps only in-frame clonotypes and omits some of them. The sample holds about 350,000 clones, about 88% seen once. Material: peripheral blood, obtained in a trial of Ad26.COV2.S vaccine versus placebo. The receptors shown here come from a person aged 18-60 years who received the Ad26.COV2.S COVID-19 vaccine or a placebo.

This chain uses TRBV9 with TRBJ2-5; 9 bases map to TRBD1. Germline lookup yields CDR1 SGDLS and CDR2 YYNGEE. With 2 bases clipped from V and 1 base from J, the junction kept 9 bases outside the gene matches. CDR3 length: 17 residues. In DNA, the CDR3 is TGTGCCAGCAGCGTTTCGGGACAGGGTCAGGGCCAAGAGACCCAGTACTTC. It is translated as CASSVSGQGQGQETQYF. Full variable domain (outside the CDR3, taken from reference TRBV9 and TRBJ2-5): DSGVTQTPKHLITATGQRVTLRCSPRSGDLSVYWYQQSLDQGLQFLIQYYNGEERAKGNILERFSAQQFPDLHSELNLSSLELGDSALYFCASSVSGQGQGQETQYFGPGTRLLVL.

This chain connects TRBV25-1 to TRBJ2-5; 9 bases are a match to TRBD2. The trim removed 3 bases at V and 5 bases at J, leaving 10 bases unmatched. This CDR3 region has 16 residues. Looked up from germline, CDR1 is MGHDK and CDR2 is SYGVNS. The CDR3, as DNA: TGTGCCAGCAGTGATCTTAGCGGGGGATCTCGGGAGACCCAGTACTTC. It translates to CASSDLSGGSRETQYF.

This clone was seen a few times. V is TRBV11-2 and J is TRBJ1-1, with 8 bases identical to TRBD1. V dropped 5 bases and J dropped 1; count of bases not matched to a gene: 6. CDR3 length equals 15 residues. Per germline, CDR1 SGHAT and CDR2 FQNNGV. This CDR3 is CASSPRDRPNTEAFF. The DNA of the CDR3 is TGTGCCAGCAGCCCCAGGGACAGGCCGAACACTGAAGCTTTCTTT.

The V gene is TRBV12-3 or TRBV12-4, the J gene TRBJ2-1; D might be TRBD2 (6 bases). This CDR3 region has 13 residues. V was shortened by 4 bases and J by 8 bases, with 12 bases between the two germline ends. The CDR3 is CASSSTKRDEQFF. The CDR3 bases are TGTGCCAGCAGTTCCACAAAGCGGGATGAGCAGTTCTTC.

This rearrangement joins TRBV28 to TRBJ2-2; D may be TRBD1 (6 bases). The germline V gene has CDR1 MDHEN and CDR2 SYDVKM. The CDR3 covers 15 residues. The ends were cut back, 2 bases at V and 1 base at J, with 8 bases in the middle. The CDR3 loop reads CASSLLDRNTGELFF. The CDR3 DNA follows: TGTGCCAGCAGTTTACTGGACAGGAACACCGGGGAGCTGTTTTTT. The full variable domain, in which reference TRBV28 and TRBJ2-2 provide the parts outside the CDR3, is DVKVTQSSRYLVKRTGEKVFLECVQDMDHENMFWYRQDPGLGLRLIYFSYDVKMKEKGDIPEGYSVSREKKERFSLILESASTNQTSMYLCASSLLDRNTGELFFGEGSRLTVL.

V is TRBV5-6 and J is TRBJ1-6; 10 bases are shared with TRBD1. V lost 1 base and J lost 9; bases outside the gene matches: 4. This CDR3 comprises 15 residues. The V gene's germline CDR1 is SGHDT and CDR2 YYEEEE. CDR3 in amino acids: CASSLRQGAVSPLHF. The CDR3 nucleotides read TGTGCCAGCAGCTTGAGACAGGGGGCGGTTTCACCCCTCCACTTT.

V and J are TRBV5-1 and TRBJ2-1; TRBD2 aligns across 7 bases. V lost 4 bases, J lost 2 bases, and 6 bases stayed unmatched. The CDR3 totals 15 residues. The germline gives CDR1 SGHRS, CDR2 YFSETQ. The CDR3 DNA sequence: TGCGCCAGCAGCCCTCTAGCGGTTACCTACAATGAGCAGTTCTTC. This sequence encodes CASSPLAVTYNEQFF.

The count of this clone is one. The genes are TRBV5-1 and TRBJ2-1; 11 bases agree with TRBD2. In germline, CDR1 is SGHRS, CDR2 YFSETQ. The ends lost 1 base at V and 9 bases at J; junction bases unmatched: 6. This CDR3 contains 15 residues. DNA of the CDR3: TGCGCCAGCAGCTTGACTAGCGGGAGCCCCGGTGAGCAGTTCTTC. Translating it yields CASSLTSGSPGEQFF.

This chain links TRBV19 with TRBJ2-1; D assignment may be TRBD1 or TRBD2 (6 bases each). Germline loops: CDR1 LNHDA, CDR2 SQIVND (reference sequence). The CDR3 has 18 amino acids. Between the trimmed V and J ends, which lost 3 bases and 6 bases, there was a span of 24 bases. The CDR3 loop is CASSIQGLARDLGNEQFF. CDR3 nucleotides: TGTGCCAGTAGTATCCAGGGGCTCGCGCGGGATCTAGGCAATGAGCAGTTCTTC.

The chain employs TRBV4-1 and TRBJ1-2; TRBD1 matches at 9 bases. Germline V gene lookup returns CDR1 MGHRA and CDR2 YSYEKL. Trimming took 5 bases from V and 4 from J; bases not matched to a gene: 8. The CDR3 is 15 residues long. CDR3 amino acids: CASSTRTGEAYGYTF. The CDR3 nucleotides read TGCGCCAGCAGCACCAGGACAGGGGAAGCCTATGGCTACACCTTC.

This sequence joins TRBV5-1 and TRBJ1-2, with TRBD1 identical over 7 bases. The CDR3 sequence is 15 residues long. V trimming: 2 bases; J trimming: 2 bases; junction bases outside the gene matches: 6. Germline V lookup: CDR1 SGHRS, CDR2 YFSETQ. The CDR3 DNA reads as TGCGCCAGCAGCTTACGACAGGGAACAAACTATGGCTACACCTTC. Encoded protein: CASSLRQGTNYGYTF.

J is TRBJ1-2 and V is TRBV4-1; D is perhaps TRBD1 (5 bases). From germline, CDR1 is MGHRA and CDR2 YSYEKL. The CDR3 sequence is 16 residues long. Trimming removed 0 bases from V and 6 bases from J, with 17 bases in between. This CDR3 reads CASSQESGTVFDGYTF. CDR3 nucleotide sequence: TGCGCCAGCAGCCAAGAAAGTGGGACTGTATTCGATGGCTACACCTTC.

The chain has TRBV11-2 and TRBJ2-7; possibly TRBD2 for D (5 bases). The CDR3 sequence is 13 residues long. Deletions cut 5 bases from V and 6 bases from J, with 14 bases between. Looked up from germline, CDR1 is SGHAT and CDR2 is FQNNGV. The CDR3 DNA sequence: TGTGCCAGCAGCGGGAGACAAGCCCGCGAGCAGTACTTC. This gives the protein CASSGRQAREQYF.

This clone was recorded once. The V call is TRBV29-1, the J call TRBJ1-6; D gene ambiguous. This CDR3 is built from 16 residues. The ends were cut back, 7 bases at V and 0 bases at J, with 16 bases in the middle. Per germline, CDR1 SQVTM and CDR2 ANQGSEA. The CDR3 coding sequence is TGCAGCGAAGTAGGGTCCTCGAGCTCCTATAATTCACCCCTCCACTTT. It translates to CSEVGSSSSYNSPLHF.

CDR3 bases: TGTGCCAGCAGCTTCGGGACAGGGGGTATGAACACTGAAGCTTTCTTT. Amino acids: CASSFGTGGMNTEAFF. The chain carries TRBV5-6 and TRBJ1-1; 11 nucleotides match TRBD1. Germline CDR1 is SGHDT and CDR2 is YYEEEE. After removal of 2 bases from V and 0 bases from J, the junction contained 3 bases not matched to a gene. CDR3 size: 16 residues.

The chain combines TRBV4-1 with TRBJ1-1, with D perhaps matching TRBD1 (6 bases). The CDR3 has 15 residues. Germline V gene data show CDR1 as MGHRA and CDR2 as YSYEKL. The V end lost 7 bases, the J end lost 0 bases, and 15 bases lay between the germline ends. The CDR3 nucleotides are TGCGCCAGCACTTACGGGGGGGACATGAACACTGAAGCTTTCTTT. Its translation: CASTYGGDMNTEAFF.

The J gene is TRBJ1-2, the V gene TRBV4-3; no clear D gene. Looked up from germline, CDR1 is LGHNA and CDR2 is YSLEER. The length of the CDR3 is 17 residues. Trimming removed 0 bases from V and 8 bases from J, with 22 bases in between. The CDR3 is CASSQEINFHRPYGYTF. As DNA, the CDR3 is TGCGCCAGCAGCCAAGAAATAAATTTTCACAGACCGTACGGCTACACCTTC.

The chain carries TRBV6-5 and TRBJ1-3; D unresolved. The V and J ends lost 6 bases and 1 base respectively, with 10 bases between them. This CDR3 has 14 amino acids. The germline gives CDR1 MNHEY, CDR2 SVGAGI. CDR3 sequence (DNA): TGTGCCAGCAGCCCCACCAAGTCTGGAAACACCATATATTTT. This sequence encodes CASSPTKSGNTIYF.

The chain uses TRBV3-1 (or the pseudogene TRBV3-2) and TRBJ1-1; maybe TRBD1 (5 bases). Looked up from germline, CDR1 is LGHDT and CDR2 is YNNKEL (reference sequence). Trimming removed 10 bases at V and 4 bases at J, with 16 bases between. The CDR3 runs to 13 residues. The CDR3 DNA is TGTGCCACCCAAGACCTGGGGGGCACTGAAGCTTTCTTT. Amino acid sequence: CATQDLGGTEAFF.

The chain carries TRBV5-1 and TRBJ1-1; D call uncertain. The CDR3 totals 13 residues. V lost 1 base to trimming and J lost 0 bases, with 4 bases between them. Germline V gene sequence: CDR1 SGHRS, CDR2 YFSETQ. CDR3 in amino acids: CASSLRVNTEAFF. CDR3 sequence (DNA): TGCGCCAGCAGCTTGAGAGTGAACACTGAAGCTTTCTTT.

The chain combines TRBV10-3 with TRBJ2-5; 9 positions match TRBD1. J lost 4 bases, V lost 2 bases, and 2 bases had no gene match. Germline loops: CDR1 ENHRY, CDR2 SYGVKD. CDR3 length: 14 residues. CDR3 region: CAISEPDRGETQYF. The CDR3 DNA sequence: TGTGCCATCAGTGAGCCGGACAGGGGAGAGACCCAGTACTTC.

The chain uses TRBV19 and TRBJ1-2; TRBD1 matches at 8 bases. The CDR3 totals 13 residues. The germline V gene has CDR1 LNHDA and CDR2 SQIVND (reference sequence). Trimming removed 5 bases from V and 10 bases from J; junction bases left unmatched: 9. The CDR3 protein is CASSADRAWIYTF. The CDR3 DNA follows: TGTGCCAGTAGTGCGGACAGGGCTTGGATCTACACCTTC.

CDR3 nucleotides: TGCGCCAGCAGCCCGGTAAGGCGCAACAATGAGCAGTTCTTC. Protein sequence: CASSPVRRNNEQFF. V gene TRBV5-1 combines with J gene TRBJ2-1; D gene uncertain. This CDR3 contains 14 residues. Germline CDR1 is SGHRS and CDR2 is YFSETQ. The V end lost 4 bases, the J end lost 5 bases, and 13 bases lay between the germline ends.

This chain connects TRBV6-5 to TRBJ1-2, with D perhaps matching TRBD1 (5 bases). The CDR3 spans 13 residues. Trimming removed 7 bases from V and 5 bases from J, with 14 bases in between. Germline assignment: CDR1 MNHEY and CDR2 SVGAGI. CDR3 nucleotide sequence: TGTGCCAGCACCGCCCTGGGACTTTATGGCTACACCTTC. This sequence encodes CASTALGLYGYTF.

The rearrangement uses TRBV28 and TRBJ2-7; no clear D. Germline V gives CDR1 MDHEN, CDR2 SYDVKM. Trimming stripped 2 bases from V and 7 bases from J, with 9 bases between. There are 12 residues in the CDR3. The chain's CDR3 is CASSLPPQEQYF. CDR3 DNA: TGTGCCAGCAGTTTACCTCCCCAGGAGCAGTACTTC.

This chain's CDR3 is CASSYSSGGSSGKLFF. CDR3 DNA sequence: TGTGCCAGCAGTTACTCGTCGGGGGGTTCTAGTGGAAAACTGTTTTTT. The chain couples TRBV6-5 to TRBJ1-4, with D perhaps TRBD1 (5 bases). The CDR3 is 16 amino acids. Trimming removed 0 bases from V and 10 bases from J, with 18 bases in between. From germline, CDR1 is MNHEY and CDR2 SVGAGI.

The CDR3 nucleotides read TGTGCCAGTAGCCGGACTAGCGGGCGCACCGGGGAGCTGTTTTTT. It yields the protein CASSRTSGRTGELFF. The chain joins TRBV19 to TRBJ2-2, with 11 nucleotides matching TRBD2. The CDR3 length is 15 residues. The junction had 4 bases not matched to a gene; V was cut back by 6 bases and J by 4 bases. Germline values: CDR1 LNHDA, CDR2 SQIVND (reference sequence).

This sequence joins TRBV27 and TRBJ2-2; D ambiguous. This CDR3 comprises 14 residues. V was clipped by 1 base and J by 5 bases, with 8 bases between them. Germline CDR1 is MNHEY and CDR2 is SMNVEV (reference sequence). The CDR3 DNA sequence: TGTGCCAGCAGTTTATACGAACGGACCGGGGAGCTGTTTTTT. Protein: CASSLYERTGELFF.

This clone was counted a few times. The chain carries TRBV30 and TRBJ1-5; D is possibly TRBD1 (5 bases). Germline CDR1 and CDR2: GTSNPN and SVGIG (reference sequence). This CDR3 spans 13 amino acids. The germline V and J ends were trimmed by 1 base and 3 bases, with 7 bases remaining between them. The CDR3 nucleotides are TGTGCCTGGAGTGAACAGGACAATCAGCCCCAGCATTTT. Translation: CAWSEQDNQPQHF.